This TCR beta chain was sequenced in a study of regulatory T cells in long-lasting Graves disease. The overall study: Newly diagnosed Graves' patients took antithyroid drugs under 3 months.

This clonotype came up many times. Time point reported: newly diagnosed GD, antithyroid drugs for less than 3 months. From RNA extracted from PBMCs, the TCR library was made. V lost 4 bases, J lost 4 bases, and 7 bases lay in between. CDR1 and CDR2 from the germline V gene are SEHNR and FQNEAQ (reference sequence). CDR3 length equals 13 residues. Relying on iRepertoire HTBI primers and Arm-PCR of CDR3 regions, the team built TCR beta libraries. TCRdb reprocessed the multiplex PCR reads with MiXCR, giving one entry per CDR3 protein. The sample lists more than 350,000 distinct CDR3 sequences; 15% were seen once. A further study also used this sample, focusing on T cells in Graves' hyperthyroidism and ophthalmopathy.

This clonotype was sampled from a woman aged 25 to 39 with Graves disease. Sequenced here: peripheral blood mononuclear cells (PBMCs), sampled at new diagnosis, from a patient treated with antithyroid drugs. This sequence joins TRBV7-9 and TRBJ2-2; D is uncertain. The CDR3: CASSSPSTGELFF. Here the CDR3 DNA reads TGTGCCAGCAGCTCTCCCTCCACCGGGGAGCTGTTTTTT.